A single T cell receptor beta chain is shown here with its context. Its antigen is as yet unknown. The data were taken from a study of T cell responses to AZD1222 COVID-19 vaccine. Study-level results: Reportedly, nearly half the spike-specific TCRs target unmutated variant regions.

The CDR3 runs 13 residues. V lost 5 bases and J 9 bases, leaving 11 bases between the germline ends. Germline CDR1 and CDR2: SEHNR and FQNEAQ (reference sequence). Repertoires were generated with immunoSEQ multiplex PCR, while TCRdb's copy carries only in-frame clones and drops some. The sample contains more than 150,000 clones, under 95% of which appear only once. The chain joins TRBV7-9 to TRBJ1-6; D unclear. This clonotype was sampled from an adult in good health. This specimen consisted of peripheral blood, obtained on day 0 of AZD1222 vaccination. The CDR3 protein is CASSPAPLSPLHF. DNA for the CDR3: TGTGCCAGCAGCCCGGCCCCACTTTCACCCCTCCACTTT.